This entry lists 7 T cell receptor beta chains sequenced from one sample in a study of T cell changes during pregnancy in multiple sclerosis. Measured with immunoSEQ multiplex PCR; TCRdb has only the in-frame clones, and not every one. The table records some 69,000 clones, about 92% of them present only once. The sample was peripheral blood, taken in the second trimester of pregnancy. These receptors were taken from a female donor in good health, enrolled as a control in a pregnancy study.

The rearrangement joins TRBV5-4 to TRBJ2-1, with D possibly being TRBD2 (6 bases). V lost 6 bases and J 3 bases, leaving 19 bases between the germline ends. The CDR3 runs to 16 residues. Germline V CDR1 and CDR2: SGHNT, YYREEE (reference sequence). Written as DNA, the CDR3 is TGTGCCAGCAACACGGGGGAGACCTACCTCTACAATGAGCAGTTCTTC. This sequence encodes CASNTGETYLYNEQFF.

For this clone: Within the sample, other DNA sequences also encode this same CDR3. This chain links TRBV6-5 with TRBJ2-1, with 11 bases that match TRBD2. Germline values: CDR1 MNHEY, CDR2 SVGAGI. The CDR3 has 15 amino acids. V gave up 0 bases and J gave up 5 bases; unmatched junction bases: 0. The CDR3 nucleotides read TGTGCCAGCAGTTACTCACTAGCGGGGGACAATGAGCAGTTCTTC. It yields the protein CASSYSLAGDNEQFF.

This clone is a singleton in its sample. V is TRBV7-2 and J is TRBJ1-5; D is possibly TRBD1 (5 bases). The ends were cut back, 5 bases at V and 5 bases at J, with 16 bases in the middle. This CDR3 is 15 amino acids long. Germline-derived CDR1 and CDR2 are SGHTA and FQGNSA. The CDR3 reads CASSPNPGQDQPQHF. The DNA for the CDR3 is TGTGCCAGCAGCCCGAACCCAGGGCAGGATCAGCCCCAGCATTTT.

V gene TRBV27 combines with J gene TRBJ2-7, with 16 bases matching TRBD2. The J segment lost 5 bases and the V segment lost 5 bases, leaving 9 bases of the junction unmatched. The germline CDR1 and CDR2 sequences are MNHEY and SMNVEV (reference sequence). CDR3 length: 17 residues. The CDR3 DNA sequence: TGTGCCAGCAGTCCGGGACTAGCGGGAGGGCCGTCGGACGAGCAGTACTTC. It translates to CASSPGLAGGPSDEQYF.

The V gene is TRBV10-2, the J gene TRBJ2-7; 9 bases agree with TRBD1. CDR1 is WSHSY, CDR2 SAAADI, per germline. V shed 6 bases and J 7 bases; nucleotides not matched to a gene: 10. This CDR3 is 14 amino acids long. The chain's CDR3 is CASRSGTGIGEQYF. The DNA for the CDR3 is TGCGCCAGCAGATCCGGGACAGGGATCGGGGAGCAGTACTTC.

This chain connects TRBV5-4 to TRBJ1-2; no definite D call. With 6 bases removed from V and 3 bases from J, the gap between germline ends came to 9 bases. The germline V gene encodes CDR1 SGHNT and CDR2 YYREEE (reference sequence). CDR3 size: 12 residues. The CDR3 loop reads CASIGGYYGYTF. The CDR3 bases are TGTGCCAGCATCGGCGGTTACTATGGCTACACCTTC.

The V and J genes are TRBV7-9 and TRBJ2-4, with 7 bases that match TRBD1. Germline loops: CDR1 SEHNR, CDR2 FQNEAQ (reference sequence). The CDR3 is 14 amino acids. J gave up 6 bases and V 0 bases, and 2 bases lay outside the gene matches. CDR3 coding DNA: TGTGCCAGCAGCTTAGCGGGACAGAGAAACATTCAGTACTTC. Translated, it gives CASSLAGQRNIQYF.